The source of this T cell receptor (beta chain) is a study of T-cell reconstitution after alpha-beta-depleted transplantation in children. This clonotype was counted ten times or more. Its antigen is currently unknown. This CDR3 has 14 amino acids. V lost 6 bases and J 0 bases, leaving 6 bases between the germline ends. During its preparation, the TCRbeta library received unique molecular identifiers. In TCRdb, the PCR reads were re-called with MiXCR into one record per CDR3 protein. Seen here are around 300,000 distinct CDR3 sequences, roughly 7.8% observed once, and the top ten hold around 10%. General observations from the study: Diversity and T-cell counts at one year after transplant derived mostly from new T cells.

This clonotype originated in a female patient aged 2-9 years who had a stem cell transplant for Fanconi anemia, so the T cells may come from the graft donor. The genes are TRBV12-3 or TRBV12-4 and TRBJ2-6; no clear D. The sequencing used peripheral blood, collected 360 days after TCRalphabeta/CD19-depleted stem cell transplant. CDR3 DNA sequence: TGTGCCAGCAGCCTTAGCTCTGGGGCCAACGTCCTGACTTTC. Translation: CASSLSSGANVLTF.